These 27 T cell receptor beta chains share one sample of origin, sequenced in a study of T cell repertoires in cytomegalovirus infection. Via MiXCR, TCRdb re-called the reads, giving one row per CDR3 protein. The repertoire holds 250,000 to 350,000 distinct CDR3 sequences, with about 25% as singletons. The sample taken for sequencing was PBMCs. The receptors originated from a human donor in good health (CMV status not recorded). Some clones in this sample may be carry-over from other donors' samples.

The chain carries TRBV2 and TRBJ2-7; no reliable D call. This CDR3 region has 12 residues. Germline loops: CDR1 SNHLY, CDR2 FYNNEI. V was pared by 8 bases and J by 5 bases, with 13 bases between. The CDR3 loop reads CASRSDTDEQYF. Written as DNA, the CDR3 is TGTGCCAGCCGGTCTGACACCGACGAGCAGTACTTC.

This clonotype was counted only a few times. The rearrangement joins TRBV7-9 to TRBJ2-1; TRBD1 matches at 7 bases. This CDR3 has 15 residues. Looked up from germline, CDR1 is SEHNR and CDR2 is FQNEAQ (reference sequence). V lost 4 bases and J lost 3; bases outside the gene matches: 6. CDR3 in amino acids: CASSSAWDSYNEQFF. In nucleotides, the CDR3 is TGTGCCAGCAGCTCTGCTTGGGACAGCTACAATGAGCAGTTCTTC.

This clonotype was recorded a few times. CDR3 sequence reads: CASSMHSGSTDTQYF. CDR3 bases: TGTGCCAGCAGCATGCATAGCGGGAGCACAGATACGCAGTATTTT. V gene TRBV12-3 or TRBV12-4 combines with J gene TRBJ2-3; 7 bases align to TRBD2. Trimming removed 6 bases from V and 0 bases from J; junction bases left unmatched: 6. The CDR3 is made up of 15 amino acids.

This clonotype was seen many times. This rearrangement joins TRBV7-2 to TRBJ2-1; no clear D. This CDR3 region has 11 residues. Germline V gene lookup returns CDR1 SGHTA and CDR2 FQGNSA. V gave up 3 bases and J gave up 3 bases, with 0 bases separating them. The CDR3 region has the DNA TGTGCCAGCAGCTTCTACAATGAGCAGTTCTTC. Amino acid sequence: CASSFYNEQFF. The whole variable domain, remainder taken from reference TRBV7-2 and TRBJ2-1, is GAGVSQSPSNKVTEKGKDVELRCDPISGHTALYWYRQSLGQGLEFLIYFQGNSAPDKSGLPSDRFSAERTGGSVSTLTIQRTQQEDSAVYLCASSFYNEQFFGPGTRLTVL.

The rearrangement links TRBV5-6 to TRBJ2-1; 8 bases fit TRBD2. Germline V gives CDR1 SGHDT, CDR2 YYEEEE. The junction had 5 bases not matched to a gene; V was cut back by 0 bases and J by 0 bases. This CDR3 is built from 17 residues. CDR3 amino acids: CASSLAGGESSYNEQFF. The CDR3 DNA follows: TGTGCCAGCAGCTTGGCCGGGGGGGAAAGCTCCTACAATGAGCAGTTCTTC.

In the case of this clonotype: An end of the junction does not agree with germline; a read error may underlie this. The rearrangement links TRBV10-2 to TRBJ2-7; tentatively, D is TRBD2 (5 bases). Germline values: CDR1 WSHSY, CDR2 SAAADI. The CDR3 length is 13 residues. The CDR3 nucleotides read TGCGCCAGCAGTCTCCTAGCCTCCTCCGAGCAGTACTTC. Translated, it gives CASSLLASSEQYF.

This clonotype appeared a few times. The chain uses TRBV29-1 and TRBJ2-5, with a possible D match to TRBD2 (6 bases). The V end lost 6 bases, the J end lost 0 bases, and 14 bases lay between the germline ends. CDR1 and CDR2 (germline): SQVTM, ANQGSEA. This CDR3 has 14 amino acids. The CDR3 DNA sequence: TGCAGCGTCCTTGACGCTAGCGACCAAGAGACCCAGTACTTC. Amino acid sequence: CSVLDASDQETQYF.

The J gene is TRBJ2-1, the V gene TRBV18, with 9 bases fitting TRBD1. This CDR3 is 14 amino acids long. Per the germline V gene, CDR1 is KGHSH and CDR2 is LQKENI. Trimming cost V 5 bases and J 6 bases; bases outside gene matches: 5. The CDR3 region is CASSRQGQGNEQFF. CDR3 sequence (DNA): TGTGCCAGCTCAAGACAGGGACAGGGCAATGAGCAGTTCTTC. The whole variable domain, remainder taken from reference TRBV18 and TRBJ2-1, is NAGVMQNPRHLVRRRGQEARLRCSPMKGHSHVYWYRQLPEEGLKFMVYLQKENIIDESGMPKERFSAEFPKEGPSILRIQQVVRGDSAAYFCASSRQGQGNEQFFGPGTRLTVL.

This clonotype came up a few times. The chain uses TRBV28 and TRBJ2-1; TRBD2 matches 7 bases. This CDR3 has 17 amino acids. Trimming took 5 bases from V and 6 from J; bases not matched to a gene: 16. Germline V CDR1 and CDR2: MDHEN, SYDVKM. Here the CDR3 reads CASSLPTGDYRLNEQFF. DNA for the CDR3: TGTGCCAGCAGTCTACCGACCGGGGACTACCGCCTCAATGAGCAGTTCTTC.

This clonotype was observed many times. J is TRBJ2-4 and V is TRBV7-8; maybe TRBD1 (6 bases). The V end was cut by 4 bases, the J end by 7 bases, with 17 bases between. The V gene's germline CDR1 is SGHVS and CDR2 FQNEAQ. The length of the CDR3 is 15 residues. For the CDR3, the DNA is TGTGCCAGCAGCTCCGCAGGGGCCGTTATTAACATTCAGTACTTC. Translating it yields CASSSAGAVINIQYF.

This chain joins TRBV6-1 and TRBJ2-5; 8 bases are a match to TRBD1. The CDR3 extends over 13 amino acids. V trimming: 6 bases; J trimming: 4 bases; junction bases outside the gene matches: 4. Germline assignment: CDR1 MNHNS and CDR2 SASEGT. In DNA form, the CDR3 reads TGTGCCAGCAGGCCGGGGACAGGAGAGACCCAGTACTTC. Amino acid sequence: CASRPGTGETQYF.

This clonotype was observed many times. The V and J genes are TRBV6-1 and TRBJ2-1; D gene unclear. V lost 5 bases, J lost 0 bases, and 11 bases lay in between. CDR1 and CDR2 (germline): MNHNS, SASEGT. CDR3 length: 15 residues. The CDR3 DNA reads TGTGCCAGCAGTACAGACTCACCCTCCTACAATGAGCAGTTCTTC. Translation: CASSTDSPSYNEQFF.

CDR3 residues: CSARGGGQFSSYEQYF. The DNA of the CDR3 is TGCAGTGCTAGAGGGGGGGGACAGTTTAGCTCCTACGAGCAGTACTTC. The J gene is TRBJ2-7, the V gene TRBV20-1, with D perhaps being TRBD1 or TRBD2 (7 bases each). Germline V gene data show CDR1 as DFQATT and CDR2 as SNEGSKA (reference sequence). V lost 1 base to trimming and J lost 0 bases, with 16 bases between them. The CDR3 runs to 16 residues.

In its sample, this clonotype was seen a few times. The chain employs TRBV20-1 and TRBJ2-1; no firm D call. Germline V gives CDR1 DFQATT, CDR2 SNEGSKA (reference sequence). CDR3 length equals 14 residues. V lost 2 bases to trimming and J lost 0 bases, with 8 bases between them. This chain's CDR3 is CSARPTPSYNEQFF. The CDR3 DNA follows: TGCAGTGCTAGACCTACCCCCTCCTACAATGAGCAGTTCTTC.

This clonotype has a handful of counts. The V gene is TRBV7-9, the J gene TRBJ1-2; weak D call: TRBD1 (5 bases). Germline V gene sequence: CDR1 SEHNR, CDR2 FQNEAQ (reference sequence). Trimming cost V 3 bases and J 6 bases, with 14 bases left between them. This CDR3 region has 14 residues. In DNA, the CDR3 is TGTGCCAGCAGCTTCCAGGGCCAAGGGCATGGCTACACCTTC. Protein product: CASSFQGQGHGYTF.

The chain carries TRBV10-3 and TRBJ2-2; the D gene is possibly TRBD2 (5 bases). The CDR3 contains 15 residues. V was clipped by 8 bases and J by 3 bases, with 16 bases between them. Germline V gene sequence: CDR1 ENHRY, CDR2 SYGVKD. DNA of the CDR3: TGTGCCATCGGCCGGGAACTACTTGACACCGGGGAGCTGTTTTTT. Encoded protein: CAIGRELLDTGELFF.

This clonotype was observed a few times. Here the CDR3 DNA reads TGTGCCAGCAGCTCGAACAGAGCTAGCACAGATACGCAGTATTTT. It is translated as CASSSNRASTDTQYF. The chain carries TRBV7-8 and TRBJ2-3, with D unclear. V was trimmed by 4 bases and J by 0 bases, leaving 11 bases between them. Germline V lookup: CDR1 SGHVS, CDR2 FQNEAQ. This CDR3 has 15 residues.

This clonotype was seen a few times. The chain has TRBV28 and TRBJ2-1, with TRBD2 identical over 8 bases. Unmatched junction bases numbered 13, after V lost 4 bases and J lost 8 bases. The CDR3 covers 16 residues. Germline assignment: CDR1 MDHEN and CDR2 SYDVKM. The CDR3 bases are TGTGCCAGCAGTTCCCAGGGCTTAGCGGGAATCGATGAGCAGTTCTTC. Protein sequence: CASSSQGLAGIDEQFF.

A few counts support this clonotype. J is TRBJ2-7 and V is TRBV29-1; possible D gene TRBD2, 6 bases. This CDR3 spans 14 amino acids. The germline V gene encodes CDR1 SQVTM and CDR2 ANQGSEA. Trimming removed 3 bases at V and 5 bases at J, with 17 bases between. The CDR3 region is CSVEGSSETNEQYF. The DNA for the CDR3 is TGCAGCGTTGAGGGGTCTAGCGAAACAAACGAGCAGTACTTC.

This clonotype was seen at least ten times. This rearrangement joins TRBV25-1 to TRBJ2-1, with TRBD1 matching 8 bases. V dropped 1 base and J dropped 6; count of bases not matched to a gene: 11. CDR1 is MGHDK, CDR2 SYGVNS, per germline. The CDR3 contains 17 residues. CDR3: CASSELGSQDRANEQFF. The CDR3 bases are TGTGCCAGCAGTGAATTAGGAAGCCAGGACAGGGCCAATGAGCAGTTCTTC.

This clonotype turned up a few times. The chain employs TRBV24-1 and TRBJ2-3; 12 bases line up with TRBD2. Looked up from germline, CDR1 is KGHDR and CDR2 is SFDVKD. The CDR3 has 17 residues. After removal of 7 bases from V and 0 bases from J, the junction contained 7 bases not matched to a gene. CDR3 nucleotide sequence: TGTGCCACCAGGACTAGCGGGAGTATCGGGAGCACAGATACGCAGTATTTT. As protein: CATRTSGSIGSTDTQYF.

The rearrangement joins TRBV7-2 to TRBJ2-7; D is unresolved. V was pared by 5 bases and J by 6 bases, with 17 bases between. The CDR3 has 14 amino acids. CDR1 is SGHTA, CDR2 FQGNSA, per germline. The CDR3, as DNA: TGTGCCAGCAGCGTGTCTCCGCGGTCCGCCGAGCAGTACGTC. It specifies CASSVSPRSAEQYV.

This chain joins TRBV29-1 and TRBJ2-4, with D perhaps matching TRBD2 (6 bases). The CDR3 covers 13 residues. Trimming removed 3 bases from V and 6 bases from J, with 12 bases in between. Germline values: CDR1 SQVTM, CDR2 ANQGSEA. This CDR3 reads CSVDEGGGNIQYF. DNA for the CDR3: TGCAGCGTTGACGAGGGAGGAGGAAACATTCAGTACTTC.

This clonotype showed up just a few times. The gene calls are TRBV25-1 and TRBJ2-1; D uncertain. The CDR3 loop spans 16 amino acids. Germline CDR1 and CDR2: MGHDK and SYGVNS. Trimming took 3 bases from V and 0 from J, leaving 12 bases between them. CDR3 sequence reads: CASSDNTWDSYNEQFF. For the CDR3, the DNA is TGTGCCAGCAGTGACAATACTTGGGACTCCTACAATGAGCAGTTCTTC.

Written as DNA, the CDR3 is TGTGCCAGCAGTTTATGGGAGGGCTACACCTTC. It encodes CASSLWEGYTF. The chain uses TRBV28 and TRBJ1-2; D is undetermined. Trimming left V 0 bases short and J 8 bases short, with 4 bases between. The CDR3 length is 11 residues. The germline V gene encodes CDR1 MDHEN and CDR2 SYDVKM.

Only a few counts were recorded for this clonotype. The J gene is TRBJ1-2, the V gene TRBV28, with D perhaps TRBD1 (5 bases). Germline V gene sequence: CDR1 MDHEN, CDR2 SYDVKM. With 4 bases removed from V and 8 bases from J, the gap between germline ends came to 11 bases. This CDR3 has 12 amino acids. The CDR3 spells CASSYDSQGYTF. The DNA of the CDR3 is TGTGCCAGCAGTTACGACAGTCAGGGCTACACCTTC.

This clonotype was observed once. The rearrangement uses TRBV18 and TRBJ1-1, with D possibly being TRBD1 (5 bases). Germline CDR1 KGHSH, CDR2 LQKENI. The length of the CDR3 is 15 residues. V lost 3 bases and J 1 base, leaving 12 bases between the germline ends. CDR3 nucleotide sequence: TGTGCCAGCTCACCTACCGGGACGCCGAACACTGAAGCTTTCTTT. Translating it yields CASSPTGTPNTEAFF.